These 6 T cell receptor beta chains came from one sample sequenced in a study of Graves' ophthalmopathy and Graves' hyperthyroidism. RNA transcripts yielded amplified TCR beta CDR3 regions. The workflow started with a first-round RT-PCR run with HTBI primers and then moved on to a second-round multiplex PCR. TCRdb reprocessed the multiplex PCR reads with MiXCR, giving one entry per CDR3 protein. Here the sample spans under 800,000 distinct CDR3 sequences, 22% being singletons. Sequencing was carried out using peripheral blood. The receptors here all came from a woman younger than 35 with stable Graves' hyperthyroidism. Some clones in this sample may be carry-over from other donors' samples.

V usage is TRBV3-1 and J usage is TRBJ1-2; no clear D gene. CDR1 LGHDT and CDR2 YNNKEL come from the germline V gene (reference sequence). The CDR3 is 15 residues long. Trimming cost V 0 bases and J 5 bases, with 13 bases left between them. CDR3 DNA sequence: TGTGCCAGCAGCCAAGATCCGGCAGGTCAATATGGCTACACCTTC. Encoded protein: CASSQDPAGQYGYTF.

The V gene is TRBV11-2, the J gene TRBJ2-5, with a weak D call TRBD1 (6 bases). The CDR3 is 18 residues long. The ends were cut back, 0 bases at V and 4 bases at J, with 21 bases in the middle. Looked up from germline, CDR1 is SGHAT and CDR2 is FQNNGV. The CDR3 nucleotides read TGTGCCAGCAGCTTAGAAGACTCCGGGACACTTAGAGGAGAGACCCAGTACTTC. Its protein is CASSLEDSGTLRGETQYF.

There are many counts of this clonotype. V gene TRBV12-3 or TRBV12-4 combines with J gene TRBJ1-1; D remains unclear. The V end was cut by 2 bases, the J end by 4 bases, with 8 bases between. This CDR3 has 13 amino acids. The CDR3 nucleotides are TGTGCCAGCAGTTTAAGAGGGAGCACTGAAGCTTTCTTT. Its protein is CASSLRGSTEAFF.

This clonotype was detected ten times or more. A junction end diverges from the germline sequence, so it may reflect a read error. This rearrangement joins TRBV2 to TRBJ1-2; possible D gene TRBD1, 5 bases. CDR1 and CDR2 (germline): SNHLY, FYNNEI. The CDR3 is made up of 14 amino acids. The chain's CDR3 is CASSEQGSNSGYTF. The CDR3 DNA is TGTGCCAGCAGTGAACAGGGCTCTAACTCTGGCTACACCTTC. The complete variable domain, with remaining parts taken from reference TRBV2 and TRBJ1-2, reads EPEVTQTPSHQVTQMGQEVILRCVPISNHLYFYWYRQILGQKVEFLVSFYNNEISEKSEIFDDQFSVERPDGSNFTLKIRSTKLEDSAMYFCASSEQGSNSGYTFGSGTRLTVV.

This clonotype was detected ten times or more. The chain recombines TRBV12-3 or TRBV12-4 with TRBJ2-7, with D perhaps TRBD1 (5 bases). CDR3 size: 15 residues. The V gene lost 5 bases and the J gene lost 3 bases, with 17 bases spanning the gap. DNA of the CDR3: TGTGCCAGCAGTCTCGGACAAGCAACAAACTACGAGCAGTACTTC. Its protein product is CASSLGQATNYEQYF.

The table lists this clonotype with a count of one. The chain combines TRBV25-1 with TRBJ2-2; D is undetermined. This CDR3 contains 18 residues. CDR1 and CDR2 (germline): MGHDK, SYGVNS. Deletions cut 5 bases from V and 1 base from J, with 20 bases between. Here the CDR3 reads CASSTLNPVNGNTGELFF. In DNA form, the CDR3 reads TGTGCCAGCAGTACCCTAAATCCCGTCAATGGGAACACCGGGGAGCTGTTTTTT.